Here is one T cell receptor beta chain with its context. Its antigen is currently unknown. This entry belongs to a study of shared clonotypes between healthy human individuals. The study, taken as a whole, reports: Larger estimated richness was generally recorded for naive subsets relative to memory subsets.

J gave up 15 bases and V 8 bases, and 16 bases lay outside the gene matches. The CDR3 consists of 13 residues. Per germline, CDR1 ENHRY and CDR2 SYGVKD. Across several immunoSEQ plates, the genomic DNA of each subset was split evenly. The table came from immunoSEQ multiplex PCR; TCRdb's copy has only in-frame clones and leaves some out. The sample holds about 980,000 clones, around 80% seen once. The receptor was isolated from a man between 18 and 35 years old in good health. The J gene is TRBJ2-1, the V gene TRBV10-3; the match to TRBD1 covers 7 bases. Sequencing was done on a sample of memory CD4+ T cells sorted from blood. As to subset: CD45RA-negative fraction. The CDR3, as DNA: TGTGCCATCTTCTCTTTAAGGGGGCATGAGGGGTTCTTC. It specifies CAIFSLRGHEGFF.